Presented here are 29 T cell receptor beta chains from one specimen sequenced in a study of CD8+CD57+ T cells in acquired aplastic anemia. Template material for TCR beta VDJ and CDR3 profiling consisted of genomic DNA. TCRdb re-called the reads with MiXCR, one entry per CDR3 protein. The data contain approximately 220,000 distinct CDR3 sequences, approximately 45% of them singletons. An expansion of CD8+CD57+ cells by flow cytometry had been shown in patients chosen for sequencing. Sequencing was carried out using sorted CD4+, CD8+, or CD8+CD57+ T cells (not recorded which) from PBMCs. These receptors all stem from a human donor with aplastic anemia.

The chain is built from TRBV5-1 and TRBJ1-1, with D possibly TRBD1 on 6 matching bases. The germline V gene has CDR1 SGHRS and CDR2 YFSETQ. The CDR3 loop spans 15 amino acids. Trimming pared 0 bases from V and 1 base from J, leaving 10 bases between. The CDR3 loop reads CASSLVQGQNTEAFF. The CDR3 nucleotides are TGCGCCAGCAGCTTGGTTCAGGGGCAGAACACTGAAGCTTTCTTT.

The rearrangement joins TRBV24-1 to TRBJ1-5; possible D gene TRBD1, 5 bases. The germline gives CDR1 KGHDR, CDR2 SFDVKD. This CDR3 spans 14 amino acids. V gave up 5 bases and J gave up 7 bases, with 14 bases separating them. The CDR3 reads CATSGQGAEQPQHF. Here the CDR3 DNA reads TGTGCCACCAGTGGGCAAGGGGCTGAACAGCCCCAGCATTTT.

This clonotype was seen a handful of times. J is TRBJ2-1 and V is TRBV27; the match to TRBD2 covers 8 bases. The germline gives CDR1 MNHEY, CDR2 SMNVEV (reference sequence). The CDR3 is 13 amino acids. The V segment lost 7 bases and the J segment 10 bases; nucleotides outside the gene matches: 9. CDR3 region: CASMRAGDREQFF. The CDR3 DNA is TGTGCCAGCATGCGAGCGGGAGACCGAGAGCAGTTCTTC.

The chain joins TRBV20-1 to TRBJ1-2; 9 nucleotides align to TRBD1. V lost 5 bases, J lost 2 bases, and 9 bases stayed unmatched. CDR3 length: 15 residues. Germline loops: CDR1 DFQATT, CDR2 SNEGSKA (reference sequence). The CDR3 region is CSAPLSGQGNYGYTF. In DNA, the CDR3 is TGCAGTGCTCCGCTATCGGGACAGGGAAACTATGGCTACACCTTC.

This clonotype was recorded many times. In DNA form, the CDR3 reads TGTGCCAGCAGCGTTCGGGGGGAGGATGAAAAACTGTTTTTT. Protein sequence: CASSVRGEDEKLFF. The chain recombines TRBV9 with TRBJ1-4; D is perhaps TRBD1 (5 bases). V was shortened by 2 bases and J by 6 bases, with 11 bases between the two germline ends. The CDR3 length is 14 residues. In germline, CDR1 is SGDLS, CDR2 YYNGEE.

A word on this clonotype: At one boundary the junction diverges from the germline segment, which might be a read error. CDR3 nucleotide sequence: TGTGCCAGCAGAGGGACAGGAGAGCAGTACTTC. Amino acids: CASRGTGEQYF. This chain joins TRBV10-2 and TRBJ2-7, with 8 bases lining up with TRBD1. Looked up from germline, CDR1 is WSHSY and CDR2 is SAAADI. The CDR3 extends over 11 amino acids.

This clonotype showed up many times. The chain joins TRBV4-1 to TRBJ1-1; D is ambiguous. This CDR3 has 13 residues. Germline CDR1 is MGHRA and CDR2 is YSYEKL. V lost 2 bases, J lost 6 bases, and 10 bases lay in between. CDR3 coding DNA: TGCGCCAGCAGCCAAAACAGCCGACCTGAAGCTTTCTTT. It codes for CASSQNSRPEAFF.

The chain has TRBV5-1 and TRBJ1-2; 8 nucleotides match TRBD1. Germline CDR1 is SGHRS and CDR2 is YFSETQ. The trim removed 0 bases at V and 7 bases at J, leaving 8 bases unmatched. This CDR3 has 15 residues. The CDR3 DNA reads TGCGCCAGCAGCTTGGTTCAGGGGGCACAGGGTGGCTACACCTTC. Its translation is CASSLVQGAQGGYTF.

The chain carries TRBV9 and TRBJ1-2; D call uncertain. V was cut by 3 bases and J by 3 bases, with 21 bases left in between. Germline V lookup: CDR1 SGDLS, CDR2 YYNGEE. This CDR3 has 17 amino acids. CDR3 region: CASSDTPIGFVDYGYTF. CDR3 coding DNA: TGTGCCAGCAGCGACACCCCAATAGGGTTTGTCGACTATGGCTACACCTTC.

V usage is TRBV10-2 and J usage is TRBJ2-1, with D uncertain. Looked up from germline, CDR1 is WSHSY and CDR2 is SAAADI. This CDR3 has 14 residues. With 0 bases removed from V and 10 bases from J, the gap between germline ends came to 13 bases. Written as DNA, the CDR3 is TGCGCCAGCAGTGAGTCTACCGGCCCCGAAGAGCAGTTCTTC. Protein sequence: CASSESTGPEEQFF.

This clonotype was counted ten times or more. The gene calls are TRBV29-1 and TRBJ2-5; D unresolved. Germline CDR1 is SQVTM and CDR2 is ANQGSEA. The CDR3 extends over 12 amino acids. The germline V and J ends were trimmed by 5 bases and 5 bases, with 12 bases remaining between them. The CDR3 nucleotides read TGCAGCGTTCTTGGTGGCTGGGAGACCCAGTACTTC. It specifies CSVLGGWETQYF.

This clonotype was seen once. V is TRBV25-1 and J is TRBJ1-4; maybe TRBD1 (6 bases). V was pared by 3 bases and J by 7 bases, with 18 bases between. The germline V gene has CDR1 MGHDK and CDR2 SYGVNS. The CDR3 runs to 16 residues. CDR3 DNA: TGTGCCAGCAGTGATGTGCGGGGGGGCATGACTGAAAAACTGTTTTTT. Protein sequence: CASSDVRGGMTEKLFF.

The CDR3 loop reads CASSLTGNNQPQHF. For the CDR3, the DNA is TGTGCCAGCAGTTTAACAGGGAACAATCAGCCCCAGCATTTT. The rearrangement joins TRBV28 to TRBJ1-5; tentative D call: TRBD1 (6 bases). V lost 2 bases to trimming and J lost 3 bases, with 8 bases between them. Germline assignment: CDR1 MDHEN and CDR2 SYDVKM. The CDR3 contains 14 residues.

In this sample, this clonotype turned up many times. The rearrangement joins TRBV20-1 to TRBJ2-1; D is undetermined. Per the germline V gene, CDR1 is DFQATT and CDR2 is SNEGSKA (reference sequence). This CDR3 has 13 amino acids. The V end lost 3 bases, the J end lost 7 bases, and 13 bases lay between the germline ends. The CDR3 protein is CSASGGNWNEQFF. The CDR3, as DNA: TGCAGTGCTAGCGGTGGTAACTGGAATGAGCAGTTCTTC.

This sequence joins TRBV20-1 and TRBJ1-6; D possibly corresponds to TRBD1 (5 bases). CDR1 and CDR2 from the germline V gene are DFQATT and SNEGSKA (reference sequence). V was clipped by 0 bases and J by 10 bases, with 16 bases between them. The CDR3 length is 15 residues. Here the CDR3 DNA reads TGCAGTGCTAGAGAGGGGACCGAGGCTAGCTCACCCCTCCACTTT. Protein: CSAREGTEASSPLHF.

This clonotype was counted at least ten times. This sequence joins TRBV9 and TRBJ2-2, with D unresolved. Per the germline V gene, CDR1 is SGDLS and CDR2 is YYNGEE. CDR3 length equals 17 residues. Trimming removed 0 bases at V and 2 bases at J, with 14 bases between. CDR3 in DNA: TGTGCCAGCAGCGTAGGTTTCGCTAGACCCAACACCGGGGAGCTGTTTTTT. This translates into CASSVGFARPNTGELFF.

The V gene is TRBV12-3 or TRBV12-4, the J gene TRBJ2-7; D uncertain. Trimming shortened V by 3 bases and J by 3 bases, and 6 bases separated the two germline ends. The CDR3 covers 12 residues. The DNA for the CDR3 is TGTGCCAGCAGTTTGACGATCTACGAGCAGTACTTC. Translating gives CASSLTIYEQYF.

This clonotype was detected ten times or more. The chain is built from TRBV20-1 and TRBJ2-7; 10 positions match TRBD1. The CDR3 is 18 residues long. Trimming cost V 0 bases and J 2 bases; bases outside gene matches: 13. The germline V gene encodes CDR1 DFQATT and CDR2 SNEGSKA (reference sequence). In DNA form, the CDR3 reads TGCAGTGCTAGAGATCGAGTGGCAGTGGGACAGGGGACCTACGAGCAGTACTTC. Residues: CSARDRVAVGQGTYEQYF.

This chain connects TRBV5-1 to TRBJ2-1, with D uncertain. Trimming removed 4 bases at V and 7 bases at J, with 12 bases between. Germline lookup yields CDR1 SGHRS and CDR2 YFSETQ. The CDR3 has 13 amino acids. CDR3 bases: TGCGCCAGCAGCCTGGCCCCCATAAATGAGCAGTTCTTC. The encoded protein is CASSLAPINEQFF.

J is TRBJ2-7 and V is TRBV29-1; 8 nucleotides match TRBD2. This CDR3 comprises 11 residues. The germline CDR1 and CDR2 sequences are SQVTM and ANQGSEA. CDR3 coding DNA: TGCAGTGGAGCGGGAGCATCCGAGCAGTACTTC. This gives the protein CSGAGASEQYF.

The chain carries TRBV25-1 and TRBJ2-1, with D tentatively TRBD2 (6 bases). The CDR3 is 14 amino acids. V shed 2 bases and J shed 7 bases, with 12 bases lying between them. Per the germline V gene, CDR1 is MGHDK and CDR2 is SYGVNS. In DNA form, the CDR3 reads TGTGCCAGCAGTGAAGCGGGGTTGGGGAATGAGCAGTTCTTC. It codes for CASSEAGLGNEQFF.

Remarks on this clonotype: Germline is not matched at one junction end, which may reflect a read error. This rearrangement joins TRBV6-4 to TRBJ2-7, with TRBD2 matching 7 bases. The CDR3 totals 13 residues. Per the germline V gene, CDR1 is MRHNA and CDR2 is SNTAGT. The CDR3: CAISVGTIYEQYF. CDR3 in DNA: TGTGCCATCAGTGTGGGGACTATCTACGAGCAGTACTTC.

On this clonotype itself: The junction departs from germline at one end; a sequencing error may be responsible. The chain employs TRBV6-5 and TRBJ2-7; 10 bases are shared with TRBD2. The germline CDR1 and CDR2 sequences are MNHEY and SVGAGI. The CDR3 has 16 amino acids. DNA for the CDR3: TGTGTCAGCAGTTACCTAGCGGGAGTTTCCTACAATGAGCAGTACTTC. Its translation: CVSSYLAGVSYNEQYF.

This clonotype was seen at least ten times. The chain is built from TRBV20-1 and TRBJ2-1, with 8 bases aligning to TRBD2. After removal of 1 base from V and 8 bases from J, the junction contained 7 bases not matched to a gene. Germline values: CDR1 DFQATT, CDR2 SNEGSKA (reference sequence). This CDR3 comprises 14 residues. In DNA form, the CDR3 reads TGCAGTGCTAGAGCCGGGACTAGAAAGCATGAGCAGTTCTTC. This encodes CSARAGTRKHEQFF.

In regard to this clonotype: A read error is likely, as this CDR3 ends without the conserved phenylalanine or tryptophan. Because the CDR3's place on the DNA is in doubt, the DNA is left out and the CDR3 is given as listed by TCRdb. The chain couples TRBV7-9 to TRBJ1-1; whether TRBD1, the table's D call, matches the DNA was not checked. Termini included, the CDR3 measures 11 amino acids. Germline lookup yields CDR1 SEHNR and CDR2 FQNEAQ (reference sequence). The CDR3 is CASSTRQGANY.

This clonotype was observed a few times. The chain recombines TRBV24-1 with TRBJ2-3; D may match TRBD1 or TRBD2 (5 bases each). Germline CDR1 KGHDR, CDR2 SFDVKD. The CDR3 contains 12 residues. The V gene lost 2 bases and the J gene lost 12 bases, with 11 bases spanning the gap. This chain's CDR3 is CATSDSGTLQYF. The CDR3, as DNA: TGTGCCACCAGTGATTCCGGGACGCTTCAGTATTTT.

The count of this clonotype is one. DNA for the CDR3: TGTGCCAGCAGCTTGGGTGACGGGAACACTGAAGCTTTCTTT. The encoded protein is CASSLGDGNTEAFF. V usage is TRBV13 and J usage is TRBJ1-1; D is unresolved. Germline CDR1 is PRHDT and CDR2 is FYEKMQ (reference sequence). With 3 bases removed from V and 1 base from J, the gap between germline ends came to 9 bases. The CDR3 consists of 14 residues.

V usage is TRBV9 and J usage is TRBJ2-1; D possibly corresponds to TRBD1 (6 bases). The CDR3 length is 17 residues. V was cut by 0 bases and J by 5 bases, with 18 bases left in between. Germline V CDR1 and CDR2: SGDLS, YYNGEE. CDR3 protein: CASSVGGRAQGDNEQFF. CDR3 bases: TGTGCCAGCAGCGTAGGCGGACGAGCACAGGGCGACAATGAGCAGTTCTTC.

The table lists this clonotype with many counts. The J gene is TRBJ1-1, the V gene TRBV6-5, with 9 bases fitting TRBD1. CDR1 MNHEY and CDR2 SVGAGI come from the germline V gene. The ends lost 5 bases at V and 3 bases at J; junction bases unmatched: 7. The CDR3 spans 15 residues. CDR3 sequence (DNA): TGTGCCAGCAGTCGCGGCCGGACAGGGGACACTGAAGCTTTCTTT. The encoded protein is CASSRGRTGDTEAFF.